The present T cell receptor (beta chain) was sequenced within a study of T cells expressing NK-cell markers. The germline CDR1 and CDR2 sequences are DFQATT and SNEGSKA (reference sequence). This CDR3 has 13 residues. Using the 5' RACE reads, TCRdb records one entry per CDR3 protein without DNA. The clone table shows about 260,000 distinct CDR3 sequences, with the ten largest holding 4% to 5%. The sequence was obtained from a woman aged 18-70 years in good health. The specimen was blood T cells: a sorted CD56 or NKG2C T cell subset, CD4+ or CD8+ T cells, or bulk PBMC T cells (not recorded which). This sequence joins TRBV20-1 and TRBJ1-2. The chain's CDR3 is CSAGGSGNYGYTF.